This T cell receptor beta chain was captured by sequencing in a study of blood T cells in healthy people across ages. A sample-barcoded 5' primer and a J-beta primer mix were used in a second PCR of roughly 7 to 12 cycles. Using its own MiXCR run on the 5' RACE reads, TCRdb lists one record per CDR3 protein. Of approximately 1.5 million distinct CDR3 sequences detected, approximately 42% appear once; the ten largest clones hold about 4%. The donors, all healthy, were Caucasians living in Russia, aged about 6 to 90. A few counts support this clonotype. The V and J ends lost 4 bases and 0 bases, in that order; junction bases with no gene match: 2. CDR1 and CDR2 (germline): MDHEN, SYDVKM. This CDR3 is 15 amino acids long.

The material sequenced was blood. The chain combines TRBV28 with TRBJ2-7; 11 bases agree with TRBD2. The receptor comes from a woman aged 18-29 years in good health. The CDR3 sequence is CASSSSGRTSYEQYF. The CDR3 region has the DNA TGTGCCAGCAGTTCTAGCGGGAGGACCTCCTACGAGCAGTACTTC.